This is a list of T cell receptor beta chains from one sample in a study of T cell repertoires in cytomegalovirus infection. In TCRdb, the reads were re-called with MiXCR into one record per CDR3 protein. The repertoire includes some 440,000 distinct CDR3 sequences, around 32% of them detected once, and 12% to 15% sits in the top ten. The sequenced sample was PBMCs. These receptor sequences come from a human donor in good health (CMV status not recorded). Some clones in this sample may be carry-over from other donors' samples. The CDR3 runs from the conserved cysteine through the conserved F or W. The D gene is left open where the match is weak. Clone size, where shown, is once, few, many, or a class for clones that have expanded.

d_call j_call v_call clone_size cdr3_nt cdr3_aa
TRBD2 TRBJ2-7 TRBV4-3 NA TGCGCCAGCAGCCAGGAATGGACTAGCGGGGTTGGGGAGCAGTACTTC CASSQEWTSGVGEQYF
TRBD1 TRBJ1-2 TRBV28 many TGTGCCAGCAGTTTAGTGGCAGGGGGATATGGCTACACCTTC CASSLVAGGYGYTF
NA TRBJ1-2 TRBV7-2 many TGTGCCAGCAGCTCCATTTCAGGGAGAGCTAACTATGGCTACACCTTC CASSSISGRANYGYTF
NA TRBJ2-3 TRBV10-1 few TGCGCCAGCAGTCAGGATGTCGCGGCGGCAGATACGCAGTATTTT CASSQDVAAADTQYF
NA TRBJ1-3 TRBV4-1 NA TGCACCAGCAGCCTCCTCGCACAGGGAATGGACACCATATATTTT CTSSLLAQGMDTIYF
NA TRBJ1-5 TRBV6-1 NA TGTGCCAGCAGTCCTTGGACAGAGGCTAGTCAGCCCCAGCATTTT CASSPWTEASQPQHF
TRBD2 TRBJ2-1 TRBV6-5 NA TGTGCCAGCAGTAGCGGGACCTCCCGGGATGAGCAGTTCTTC CASSSGTSRDEQFF
NA TRBJ1-2 TRBV2 NA TGTGCCAGCAGGGGGACGGTCTATGGCTACACCTTC CASRGTVYGYTF
NA TRBJ1-2 TRBV29-1 NA TGCAGCGTTGAACTGTGCTGGGTCTATGGCTACACCTTC CSVELCWVYGYTF
TRBD1 TRBJ1-4 TRBV20-1 NA TGCAGTGCTAGAGATGACAGGGTGGTAGATGAAAAACTGTTTTTT CSARDDRVVDEKLFF
NA TRBJ2-5 TRBV25-1 few TGTGCCAGCAGTGAGGTAACAGCCCAAGAGACCCAGTACTTC CASSEVTAQETQYF
NA TRBJ1-2 TRBV30 NA TGTGCCTGGAGTCCGATCGATGCGGCTAACTATGGCTACACCTTC CAWSPIDAANYGYTF
TRBD1 TRBJ2-7 TRBV19 few TGTGCCAGTAGTACGACAGGGGTAGGAGTCTCCTACGAGCAGTACTTC CASSTTGVGVSYEQYF
TRBD1 TRBJ1-6 TRBV7-6 NA TGTGCCAGCAGCTTAGATACAGGGGGAAATTCACCCCTCCCCTTT CASSLDTGGNSPLPF
TRBD1 TRBJ1-6 TRBV7-9 NA TGTGCCAGCAGACCCAGTTGGGACAGGCGTGTTGATTCACCCCTCCACTTT CASRPSWDRRVDSPLHF
NA TRBJ1-1 TRBV7-6 many TGTGCCAGCAGCTTAGGGTCGGCCGGGTGGAACACTGAAGCTTTCTTT CASSLGSAGWNTEAFF
NA TRBJ1-2 TRBV6-4 NA TGTGCCAGCAGTGACCCAGCGGGGGGGAGTGGTGGCTACACCTTC CASSDPAGGSGGYTF
NA TRBJ2-7 TRBV25-1 NA TGTGCCAGCAGTGACGGAGGGTGGGGCCGGTACTTC CASSDGGWGRYF
TRBD1 TRBJ1-2 TRBV28 few TGTGCCAGCAGTATACACGGGACAGGGAATGGCTACACCTTC CASSIHGTGNGYTF
NA TRBJ2-2 TRBV4-2 many TGTGCCAGCAGCCAAGACTCCGGGATAAACACCGGGGAGCTGTTTTTT CASSQDSGINTGELFF
TRBD2 TRBJ2-5 TRBV18 few TGTGCCAGCTCCCCGTCGGGACTAGCGGGAGGTCAAGAGACCCAGTACTTC CASSPSGLAGGQETQYF
TRBD1 TRBJ1-2 TRBV30 NA TGTGCCTGGACCCCTCGGGGCCCGGGACAGGGGAACTATGGCTACACCTTC CAWTPRGPGQGNYGYTF
NA TRBJ1-1 TRBV7-2 many TGTGCCAGCAGCGCAGAAATGTACACTGAAGCTTTCTTT CASSAEMYTEAFF
NA TRBJ1-1 TRBV20-1 NA TGCAGTGCTAGAGATCTTACTTTGGTACACGTGGGTAAAGCTTTCTTT CSARDLTLVHVGKAFF
NA TRBJ1-1 TRBV7-2 few TGTGCCAGCAGCCCATCAGGGGTCTCGATTTCAGCTTTCTTT CASSPSGVSISAFF
TRBD1 TRBJ2-1 TRBV7-2 many TGTGCCAGCAGATCCGGGACAGGGACCCATGAGCAGTTCTTC CASRSGTGTHEQFF
NA TRBJ2-7 TRBV12-3/TRBV12-4 few TGTGCCAGCAGTACCACTTGGGGGGCGGGCGAGCAGTACTTC CASSTTWGAGEQYF
NA TRBJ2-7 TRBV29-1 NA TGCAGCGTCCCTGGTCTCGATCGCGAGCAGTACTTC CSVPGLDREQYF
TRBD1 TRBJ1-2 TRBV6-5 NA TGTGCCAGCGGAAAGACAGGGGGAGGCTACACCTTC CASGKTGGGYTF
NA TRBJ1-3 TRBV7-9 many TGTGCCAGCCGGGGGCAGGCTGGAAACACCATATATTTT CASRGQAGNTIYF
NA TRBJ2-1 TRBV6-6 NA TGTGCCAGCAGGCAGGGTATGGTCTACAATGAGCAGTTCTTC CASRQGMVYNEQFF
NA TRBJ2-4 TRBV30 NA TGTGCCTGGAAAATGACGGGGGCCAAAAACATTCAGTACTTC CAWKMTGAKNIQYF
NA TRBJ1-1 TRBV4-2 NA TGTGCCAGCAGCCGTCCCGGCGAGGCCACTGAAGCTTTCTTT CASSRPGEATEAFF
NA TRBJ2-1 TRBV20-1 NA TGCAGTGCTAGAGTTTCAGGGGTGGGGAACAATGAGCAGTTCTTC CSARVSGVGNNEQFF
NA TRBJ2-1 TRBV14 NA TGTGCCAGCAGCCAACGTGTACGTAATGGTACTTCCTACAATGAGCAGTTCTTC CASSQRVRNGTSYNEQFF
TRBD1 TRBJ2-1 TRBV7-2 NA TGTGCCAGCAGCTCCACCCGGGAAACAGGGGGGCCGAGAGAGCAGTTCTTC CASSSTRETGGPREQFF
NA TRBJ2-3 TRBV10-3 NA TGTGCCATCAGTGACCCCACGGTGACAGATACGCAGTATTTT CAISDPTVTDTQYF
TRBD1 TRBJ2-7 TRBV7-2 many TGTGCCAGCACCAGGCCGGGACAGGGATACGAGCAGTACTTC CASTRPGQGYEQYF
NA TRBJ2-5 TRBV5-1 NA TGCGCCAGCAGCTTTGCGGTTTCGGATGAGACCCAGTACTTC CASSFAVSDETQYF
NA TRBJ1-2 TRBV25-1 NA TGTGCCAGCAGTGCGGCCGGCTATGGCTACACCTTC CASSAAGYGYTF
TRBD1 TRBJ1-5 TRBV19 NA TGTGCCAGTAGTATAGGTGGGACAGGGAGGAAGAGCAATCAGCCCCAGCATTTT CASSIGGTGRKSNQPQHF
NA TRBJ2-3 TRBV20-1 few TGCAGTGCTAGAAAGACCGCGGGGAATACGCAGTATTTT CSARKTAGNTQYF
NA TRBJ2-6 TRBV12-3/TRBV12-4 few TGTGCCAGCGGGTTAGGGGGATCTGGGGCCAACGTCCTGACTTTC CASGLGGSGANVLTF
TRBD2 TRBJ2-1 TRBV7-2 many TGTGCCAGCAGCTTAGCTTGGCGGGGGGGCACCGATGAGCAGTTCTTC CASSLAWRGGTDEQFF
NA TRBJ1-6 TRBV28 NA TGTGCCAGCAGAACTTTCCCCAACAAAGCCTATAATTCACCCCTCCACTTT CASRTFPNKAYNSPLHF
NA TRBJ1-5 TRBV12-3/TRBV12-4 many TGTGCCAGCAGCCCAGACCTTCCGACAGGATCCAATCAGCCCCAGCATTTT CASSPDLPTGSNQPQHF
NA TRBJ1-5 TRBV6-5 NA TGTGCCAGCAGTTACTCTGGCGGCAATCATAGCAATCAGCCCCAGCATTTT CASSYSGGNHSNQPQHF
TRBD2 TRBJ2-2 TRBV6-1 few TGTGCCAGCAGTGAATCCCCTAGCGGGGGAAACACCGGGGAGCTGTTTTTT CASSESPSGGNTGELFF
TRBD2 TRBJ2-3 TRBV7-9 few TGTGCCAGCAGCTTAGCACTAGCGGGGGGGCGAGATACGCAGTATTTT CASSLALAGGRDTQYF
NA TRBJ2-3 TRBV10-3 NA TGTGCCATCAGTGAGTCGGGACGGGGCACCACAGATACGCAGTATTTT CAISESGRGTTDTQYF
TRBD1 TRBJ2-5 TRBV7-8 NA TGTGCCAGCAGCTTCAGGGGGCGCTCCAAAGAGACCCAGTACTTC CASSFRGRSKETQYF
NA TRBJ2-7 TRBV12-3/TRBV12-4 NA TGTGCCAGCAGTTTATTTAATCCGAGACACGAGCAGTACTTC CASSLFNPRHEQYF
NA TRBJ1-5 TRBV20-1 NA TGCAGTGCGAAAACCGGGACCGTTAGCAATCAGCCCCAGCATTTT CSAKTGTVSNQPQHF
TRBD1 TRBJ1-2 TRBV7-9 many TGTGCCAGCAGCCTTACTCCCGGGACAGGGAGTTTCTATGGCTACACCTTC CASSLTPGTGSFYGYTF